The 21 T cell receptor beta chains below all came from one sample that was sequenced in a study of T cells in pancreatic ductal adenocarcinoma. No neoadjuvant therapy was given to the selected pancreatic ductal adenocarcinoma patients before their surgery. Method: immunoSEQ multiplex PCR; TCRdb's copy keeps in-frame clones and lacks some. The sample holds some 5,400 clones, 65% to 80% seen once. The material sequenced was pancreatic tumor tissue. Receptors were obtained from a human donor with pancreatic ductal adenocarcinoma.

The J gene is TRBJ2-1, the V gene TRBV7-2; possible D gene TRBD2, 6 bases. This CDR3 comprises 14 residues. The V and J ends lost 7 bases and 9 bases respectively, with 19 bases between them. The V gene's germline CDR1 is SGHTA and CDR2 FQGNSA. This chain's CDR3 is CASTRDWGAGEQFF. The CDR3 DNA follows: TGTGCCAGCACCCGAGATTGGGGAGCGGGTGAGCAGTTCTTC.

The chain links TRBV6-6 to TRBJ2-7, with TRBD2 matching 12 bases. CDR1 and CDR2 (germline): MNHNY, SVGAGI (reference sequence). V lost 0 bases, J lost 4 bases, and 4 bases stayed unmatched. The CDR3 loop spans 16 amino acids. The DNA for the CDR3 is TGTGCCAGCAGTTACTCAGCTAGCGGGGGGGTGTACGAGCAGTACTTC. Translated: CASSYSASGGVYEQYF.

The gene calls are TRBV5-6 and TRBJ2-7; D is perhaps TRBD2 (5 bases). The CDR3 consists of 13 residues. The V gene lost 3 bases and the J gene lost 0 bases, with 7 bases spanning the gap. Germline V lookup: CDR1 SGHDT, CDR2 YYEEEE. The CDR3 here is CASSWTFSYEQYF. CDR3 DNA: TGTGCCAGCAGCTGGACTTTCTCCTACGAGCAGTACTTC.

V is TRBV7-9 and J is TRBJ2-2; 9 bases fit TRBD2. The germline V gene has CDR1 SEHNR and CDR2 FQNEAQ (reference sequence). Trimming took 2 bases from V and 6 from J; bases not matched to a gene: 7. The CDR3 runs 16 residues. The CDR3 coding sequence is TGTGCCAGCAGCTTATATCGGCTAGCGGGGCCCGGGGAGCTGTTTTTT. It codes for CASSLYRLAGPGELFF. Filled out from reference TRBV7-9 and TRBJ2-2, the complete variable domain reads DTGVSQNPRHKITKRGQNVTFRCDPISEHNRLYWYRQTLGQGPEFLTYFQNEAQLEKSRLLSDRFSAERPKGSFSTLEIQRTEQGDSAMYLCASSLYRLAGPGELFFGEGSRLTVL.

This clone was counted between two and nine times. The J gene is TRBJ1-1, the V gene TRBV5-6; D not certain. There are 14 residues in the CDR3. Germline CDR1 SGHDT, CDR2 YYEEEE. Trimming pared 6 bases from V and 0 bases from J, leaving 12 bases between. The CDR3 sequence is CASTPGRVNTEAFF. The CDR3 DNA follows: TGTGCCAGCACCCCGGGGAGGGTGAACACTGAAGCTTTCTTT. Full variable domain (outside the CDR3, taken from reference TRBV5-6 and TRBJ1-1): DAGVTQSPTHLIKTRGQQVTLRCSPKSGHDTVSWYQQALGQGPQFIFQYYEEEERQRGNFPDRFSGHQFPNYSSELNVNALLLGDSALYLCASTPGRVNTEAFFGQGTRLTVV.

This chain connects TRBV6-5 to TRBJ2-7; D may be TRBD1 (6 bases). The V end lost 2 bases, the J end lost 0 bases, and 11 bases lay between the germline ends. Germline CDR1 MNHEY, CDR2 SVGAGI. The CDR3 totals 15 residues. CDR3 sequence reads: CASSYGQRSSYEQYF. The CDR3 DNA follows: TGTGCCAGCAGTTACGGACAGAGGAGCTCCTACGAGCAGTACTTC.

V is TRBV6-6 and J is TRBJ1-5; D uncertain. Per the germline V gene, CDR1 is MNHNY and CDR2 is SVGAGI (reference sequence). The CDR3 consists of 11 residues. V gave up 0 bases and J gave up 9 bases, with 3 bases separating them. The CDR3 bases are TGTGCCAGCAGTTACTCCTGGCCCCAGCATTTT. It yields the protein CASSYSWPQHF.

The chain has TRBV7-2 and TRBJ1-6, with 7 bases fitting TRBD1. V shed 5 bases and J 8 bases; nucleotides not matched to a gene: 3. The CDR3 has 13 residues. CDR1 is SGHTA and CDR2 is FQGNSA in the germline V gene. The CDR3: CASSPGQYSPLHF. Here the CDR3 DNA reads TGTGCCAGCAGCCCGGGACAGTATTCACCCCTCCACTTT.

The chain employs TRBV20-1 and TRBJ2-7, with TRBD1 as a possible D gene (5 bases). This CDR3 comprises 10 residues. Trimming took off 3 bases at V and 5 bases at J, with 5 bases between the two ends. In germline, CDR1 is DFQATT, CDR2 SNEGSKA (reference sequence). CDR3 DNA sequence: TGCAGTGCTAGGGACAACGAGCAGTACTTC. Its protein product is CSARDNEQYF.

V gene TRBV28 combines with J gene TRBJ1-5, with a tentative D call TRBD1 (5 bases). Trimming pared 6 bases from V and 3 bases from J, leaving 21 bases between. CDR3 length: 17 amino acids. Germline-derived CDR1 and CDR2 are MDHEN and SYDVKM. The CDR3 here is CASSSMTAVNFNQPQHF. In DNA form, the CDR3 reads TGTGCCAGCAGCTCGATGACAGCCGTAAACTTCAATCAGCCCCAGCATTTT.

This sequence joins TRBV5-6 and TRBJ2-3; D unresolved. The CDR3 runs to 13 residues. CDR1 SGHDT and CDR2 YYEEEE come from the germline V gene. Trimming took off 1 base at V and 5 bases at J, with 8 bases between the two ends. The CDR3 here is CASSLNRLDTQYF. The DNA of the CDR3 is TGTGCCAGCAGCTTGAATAGACTAGATACGCAGTATTTT.

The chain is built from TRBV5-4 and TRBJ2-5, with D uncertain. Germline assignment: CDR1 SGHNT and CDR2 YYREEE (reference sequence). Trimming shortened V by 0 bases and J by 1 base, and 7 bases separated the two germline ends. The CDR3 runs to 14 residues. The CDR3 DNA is TGTGCCAGCAGCTTGGGAGGATTCCAAGAGACCCAGTACTTC. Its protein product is CASSLGGFQETQYF.

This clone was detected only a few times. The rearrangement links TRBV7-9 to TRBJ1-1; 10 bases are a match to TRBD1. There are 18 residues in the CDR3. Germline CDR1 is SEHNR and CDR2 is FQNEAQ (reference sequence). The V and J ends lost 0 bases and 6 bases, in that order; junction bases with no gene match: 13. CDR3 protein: CASSLAFRLGDRGSEAFF. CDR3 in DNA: TGTGCCAGCAGCTTAGCTTTCAGGCTTGGGGACAGGGGATCTGAAGCTTTCTTT. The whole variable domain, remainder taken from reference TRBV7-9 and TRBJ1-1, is DTGVSQNPRHKITKRGQNVTFRCDPISEHNRLYWYRQTLGQGPEFLTYFQNEAQLEKSRLLSDRFSAERPKGSFSTLEIQRTEQGDSAMYLCASSLAFRLGDRGSEAFFGQGTRLTVV.

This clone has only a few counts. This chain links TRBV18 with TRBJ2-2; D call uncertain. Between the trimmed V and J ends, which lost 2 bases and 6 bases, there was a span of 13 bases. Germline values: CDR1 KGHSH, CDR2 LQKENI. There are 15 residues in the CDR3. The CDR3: CASSPLVALPGELFF. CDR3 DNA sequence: TGTGCCAGCTCACCATTGGTAGCTCTACCCGGGGAGCTGTTTTTT.

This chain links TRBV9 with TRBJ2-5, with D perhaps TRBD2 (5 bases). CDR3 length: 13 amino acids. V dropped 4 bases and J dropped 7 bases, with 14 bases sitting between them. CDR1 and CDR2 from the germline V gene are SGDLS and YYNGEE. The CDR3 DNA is TGTGCCAGCAGCACCGGACCCGGAGGGACCCAGTACTTC. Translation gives CASSTGPGGTQYF.

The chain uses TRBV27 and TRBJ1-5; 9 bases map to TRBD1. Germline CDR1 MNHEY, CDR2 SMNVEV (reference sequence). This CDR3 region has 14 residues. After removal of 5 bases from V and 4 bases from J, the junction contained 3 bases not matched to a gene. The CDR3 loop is CASSPDRGNQPQHF. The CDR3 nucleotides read TGTGCCAGCAGTCCGGACAGGGGTAATCAGCCCCAGCATTTT.

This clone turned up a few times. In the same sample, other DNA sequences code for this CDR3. CDR3 loop: CASSDGQGADTQYF. CDR3 DNA: TGTGCCAGCAGTGACGGACAGGGGGCAGATACGCAGTATTTT. V usage is TRBV6-4 and J usage is TRBJ2-3, with 10 nucleotides matching TRBD1. V was pared by 2 bases and J by 4 bases, with 0 bases of the junction left unmatched. The CDR3 is made up of 14 amino acids. CDR1 and CDR2 (germline): MRHNA, SNTAGT.

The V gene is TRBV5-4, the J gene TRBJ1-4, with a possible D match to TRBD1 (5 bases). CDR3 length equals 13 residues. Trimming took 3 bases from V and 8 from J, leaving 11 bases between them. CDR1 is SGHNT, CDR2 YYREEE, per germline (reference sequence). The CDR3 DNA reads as TGTGCCAGCAGCTCTAGGGGCGGCGAAAAACTGTTTTTT. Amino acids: CASSSRGGEKLFF.

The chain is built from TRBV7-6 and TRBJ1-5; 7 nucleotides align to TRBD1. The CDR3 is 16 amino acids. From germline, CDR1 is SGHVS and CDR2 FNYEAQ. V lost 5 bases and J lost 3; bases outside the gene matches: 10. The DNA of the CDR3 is TGTGCCAGCAGCAATTCGCAGGGGGTGGCCAATCAGCCCCAGCATTTT. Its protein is CASSNSQGVANQPQHF.

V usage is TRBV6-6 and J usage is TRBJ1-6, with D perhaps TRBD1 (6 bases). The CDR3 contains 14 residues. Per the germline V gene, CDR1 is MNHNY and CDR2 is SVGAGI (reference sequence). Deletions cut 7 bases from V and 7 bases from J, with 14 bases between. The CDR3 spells CASTSQGINSPLHF. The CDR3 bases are TGTGCCAGCACTTCACAGGGAATCAATTCACCCCTCCACTTT.

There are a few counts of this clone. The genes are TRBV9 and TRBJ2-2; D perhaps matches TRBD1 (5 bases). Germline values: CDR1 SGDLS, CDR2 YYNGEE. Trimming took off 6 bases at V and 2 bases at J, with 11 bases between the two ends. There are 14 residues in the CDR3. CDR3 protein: CASTSQGNTGELFF. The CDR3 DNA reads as TGTGCCAGCACCTCCCAGGGTAACACCGGGGAGCTGTTTTTT.